This T cell receptor beta chain appears in the sequencing data of a study of cytotoxic CD8 clonotypes in ibrutinib-treated CLL. Looking at the study overall: Within the patient group, around 11 were relapsed/refractory and fewer than 16 treatment-naive, and some 17 were IGHV unmutated. Study results and caveats: Circulating CD8+ T-cell counts were tracked by baseline clonality, which exceeded that of age-matched healthy donors. Clonality grew at ibrutinib response; at progression, it decreased back toward baseline.

Deletions cut 1 base from V and 2 bases from J, with 10 bases between. The CDR3 runs to 14 residues. From germline, CDR1 is SGHRS and CDR2 YFSETQ. With sequencing, the targeted depth ranged from 1 in 200,000 to 1 in 1 million T cells. The method was immunoSEQ multiplex PCR; TCRdb's version includes in-frame clones alone and lacks a portion of them. The sample holds 50,000 to 65,000 clones, less than 60% seen once. Note on this clone: What it binds is unknown.

The source material was PBMCs, sampled after 12 months of ibrutinib treatment. The chain links TRBV5-1 to TRBJ2-7; D is unresolved. This sequence originates from a human donor with chronic lymphocytic leukemia. CDR3 in amino acids: CASSLSWHAYEQYF. DNA for the CDR3: TGCGCCAGCAGCTTGTCCTGGCACGCCTACGAGCAGTACTTC.